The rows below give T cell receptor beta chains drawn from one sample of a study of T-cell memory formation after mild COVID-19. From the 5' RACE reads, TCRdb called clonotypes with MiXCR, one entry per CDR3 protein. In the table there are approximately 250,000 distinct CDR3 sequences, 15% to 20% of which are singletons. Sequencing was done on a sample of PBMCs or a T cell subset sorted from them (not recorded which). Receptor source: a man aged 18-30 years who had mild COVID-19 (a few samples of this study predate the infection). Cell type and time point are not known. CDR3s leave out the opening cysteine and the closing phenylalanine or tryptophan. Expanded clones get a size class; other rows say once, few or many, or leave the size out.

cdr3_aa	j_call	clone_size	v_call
ASSQVPDNLRDTQY	TRBJ2-3	NA	TRBV14
ASSEAWSNKLF	TRBJ1-4	few	TRBV6-1
ASSVGPLDTQY	TRBJ2-3	few	TRBV9
ASSPGEVTYEQY	TRBJ2-7	few	TRBV7-2
ASSPSGLGNTIY	TRBJ1-3	few	TRBV28
ASSPIREASTDTQY	TRBJ2-3	NA	TRBV7-9
ASRTRGGRNTEAF	TRBJ1-1	NA	TRBV5-8
ASSLDRGSQETQY	TRBJ2-5	few	TRBV5-1
ASSLLGGAYNEQF	TRBJ2-1	NA	TRBV28
ASTLTGRETQY	TRBJ2-5	NA	TRBV6-6
ASSLLSGDTQY	TRBJ2-3	many	TRBV5-1
ASSDQGAPDTQY	TRBJ2-3	NA	TRBV12-3/TRBV12-4
ASSLLIWGGAGTEAF	TRBJ1-1	NA	TRBV7-2
ATSDNPQGGTDTQY	TRBJ2-3	few	TRBV24-1
ASSLAGLNSPLH	TRBJ1-6	NA	TRBV7-2
ASSLPGFSGNTIY	TRBJ1-3	NA	TRBV7-2
ASSQWIAGGTDTQY	TRBJ2-3	few	TRBV3-1
ASSGDSNSPLH	TRBJ1-6	many	TRBV6-5
ASNQQGIDTGELF	TRBJ2-2	few	TRBV2
ASSRRRGSNTGELF	TRBJ2-2	few	TRBV7-2
ASSAHTRPLH	TRBJ1-6	few	TRBV27
ASSSARGTDTQY	TRBJ2-3	NA	TRBV7-2
ASSLLGPGNSPLH	TRBJ1-6	few	TRBV12-3/TRBV12-4
ASSPQTFNTGELF	TRBJ2-2	NA	TRBV9
ASSRWSPDRLRTVQETQY	TRBJ2-5	few	TRBV28
SAPDLTGVGYT	TRBJ1-2	NA	TRBV20-1
ASSLAGGTYNSPLH	TRBJ1-6	few	TRBV5-1
ASSGGQLQETQY	TRBJ2-5	NA	TRBV5-1
ASSQDPSGYT	TRBJ1-2	NA	TRBV4-2
ASSQAPPGLDYEQY	TRBJ2-7	few	TRBV4-3
ASSFQTLQPQH	TRBJ1-5	NA	TRBV19
ASNPGTPNEQY	TRBJ2-7	NA	TRBV6-6
ASSRQLFTDTQY	TRBJ2-3	few	TRBV5-6
ASSRLANSPLH	TRBJ1-6	few	TRBV5-1
AISEPGTGAEKLF	TRBJ1-4	NA	TRBV10-3
ASSYSRGQSYEQY	TRBJ2-7	few	TRBV6-5
ASSLSPGSDTQY	TRBJ2-3	NA	TRBV11-2
ASSHRPWTGGDPEAF	TRBJ1-1	many	TRBV7-9
ASSSAFQETQY	TRBJ2-5	few	TRBV5-1
SAPEGDTQY	TRBJ2-3	NA	TRBV20-1
ASRWDYGYT	TRBJ1-2	NA	TRBV19
ASSLEGPYDTQY	TRBJ2-3	few	TRBV5-1
ASSLYGGYPEH	TRBJ2-4	NA	TRBV7-9
ASSLSGVRDQPQH	TRBJ1-5	NA	TRBV3-1
ASSEWGSYNEQF	TRBJ2-1	NA	TRBV2
ASSYGRQETQY	TRBJ2-5	NA	TRBV6-5
ASSSGGDVKTQY	TRBJ2-5	NA	TRBV7-2
ASSLEQNGYT	TRBJ1-2	once	TRBV5-1
ASSPLLYTEAF	TRBJ1-1	NA	TRBV7-2
ASSYSLPSYGYT	TRBJ1-2	few	TRBV6-6